Below are 27 T cell receptor beta chains sequenced from a single sample in a study of cytomegalovirus exposure and HLA in healthy donors. PCR was performed using 60 Vbeta and 13 Jbeta primers. TCRdb's copy holds only in-frame clones and misses some; the assay was immunoSEQ multiplex PCR. In the table there are some 200,000 clones, roughly 74% of which are singletons. Sequences were obtained from PBMCs. The receptors were gathered from a woman aged 30 to 39 in good health and CMV-seronegative.

Only a few counts were recorded for this clone. Mismatch with germline at one junction end may stem from a read error. This sequence joins TRBV7-7 and TRBJ2-2; 9 bases are a match to TRBD2. The germline V gene has CDR1 SSHAT and CDR2 FNYEAQ (reference sequence). The CDR3 loop spans 16 amino acids. The CDR3 protein is CASSPWTSATTGELFF. The CDR3, as DNA: TGTGCTAGCAGCCCGTGGACTAGCGCGACCACCGGGGAGCTGTTTTTT.

The V and J genes are TRBV7-2 and TRBJ2-2; 13 bases line up with TRBD2. Germline V gene lookup returns CDR1 SGHTA and CDR2 FQGNSA. With V trimmed by 5 bases and J by 4 bases, 4 bases remained unmatched. This CDR3 is built from 16 residues. The CDR3 DNA reads as TGTGCCAGCAGCGCAACTAGCGGGAGGGCCACCGGGGAGCTGTTTTTT. Its protein product is CASSATSGRATGELFF. The variable domain in full, completed from reference TRBV7-2 and TRBJ2-2, reads GAGVSQSPSNKVTEKGKDVELRCDPISGHTALYWYRQSLGQGLEFLIYFQGNSAPDKSGLPSDRFSAERTGGSVSTLTIQRTQQEDSAVYLCASSATSGRATGELFFGEGSRLTVL.

The rearrangement joins TRBV29-1 to TRBJ1-2; D may be TRBD1 (5 bases). Between the trimmed V and J ends, which lost 5 bases and 4 bases, there was a span of 11 bases. The CDR3 is 12 residues long. The germline V gene has CDR1 SQVTM and CDR2 ANQGSEA. The CDR3 spells CSVWDSLYGYTF. In DNA, the CDR3 is TGCAGCGTTTGGGACTCACTCTATGGCTACACCTTC.

This chain connects TRBV5-1 to TRBJ2-1; TRBD1 agrees at 7 bases. Trimming cost V 4 bases and J 0 bases; bases outside gene matches: 7. The CDR3 length is 16 residues. Germline V gene data show CDR1 as SGHRS and CDR2 as YFSETQ. The CDR3 reads CASSLGQLYSYNEQFF. The CDR3 coding sequence is TGCGCCAGCAGCCTGGGACAGCTTTACTCCTACAATGAGCAGTTCTTC.

This clone came up once. The chain combines TRBV19 with TRBJ2-5; a possible D gene is TRBD1 (5 bases). V dropped 8 bases and J dropped 9 bases, with 25 bases sitting between them. This CDR3 spans 15 amino acids. The germline gives CDR1 LNHDA, CDR2 SQIVND (reference sequence). The CDR3 DNA reads as TGTGCCAGTCAATCTGGTGGGGCAGATACCGCTCCCCAGTACTTC. It translates to CASQSGGADTAPQYF.

Points on this clone: Compared with germline, one end of the junction differs, possibly owing to a read error. The genes are TRBV19 and TRBJ1-1; D is uncertain. The CDR3 loop spans 14 amino acids. CDR1 LNHDA and CDR2 SQIVND come from the germline V gene (reference sequence). The CDR3 loop reads CAGSSPSVNTEAFF. CDR3 sequence (DNA): TGTGCCGGTAGTTCTCCCAGTGTGAACACTGAAGCTTTCTTT. Full variable domain (outside the CDR3, taken from reference TRBV19 and TRBJ1-1): DGGITQSPKYLFRKEGQNVTLSCEQNLNHDAMYWYRQDPGQGLRLIYYSQIVNDFQKGDIAEGYSVSREKKESFPLTVTSAQKNPTAFYLCAGSSPSVNTEAFFGQGTRLTVV.

The rearrangement uses TRBV25-1 and TRBJ2-4; D is possibly TRBD2 (6 bases). This CDR3 comprises 14 residues. V gave up 5 bases and J gave up 0 bases, with 8 bases separating them. CDR1 MGHDK and CDR2 SYGVNS come from the germline V gene. In DNA, the CDR3 is TGTGCCAGCAGTAGAGCGGGAGCCAAAAACATTCAGTACTTC. Protein product: CASSRAGAKNIQYF.

This chain joins TRBV6-5 and TRBJ2-5; TRBD1 matches 8 bases. With 6 bases clipped from V and 11 bases from J, the junction kept 17 bases outside the gene matches. Germline V gene lookup returns CDR1 MNHEY and CDR2 SVGAGI. This CDR3 region has 15 residues. The CDR3 is CASSYSRTGPGEQYF. The DNA of the CDR3 is TGTGCCAGCAGCTATTCTCGGACAGGGCCGGGGGAGCAGTACTTC.

V is TRBV7-9 and J is TRBJ1-2; D unclear. The CDR3 has 11 residues. V lost 4 bases and J 4 bases, leaving 4 bases between the germline ends. In germline, CDR1 is SEHNR, CDR2 FQNEAQ (reference sequence). In DNA, the CDR3 is TGTGCCAGCAGCTCCCTCTATGGCTACACCTTC. Amino acids: CASSSLYGYTF.

The J gene is TRBJ1-2, the V gene TRBV29-1; TRBD1 aligns across 9 bases. Germline values: CDR1 SQVTM, CDR2 ANQGSEA. The V and J ends lost 4 bases and 7 bases, in that order; junction bases with no gene match: 10. This CDR3 contains 14 residues. CDR3 sequence reads: CSVVSGTGKGGYTF. The DNA for the CDR3 is TGCAGCGTTGTTTCCGGGACAGGGAAGGGTGGCTACACCTTC.

The chain employs TRBV19 and TRBJ2-3, with 12 bases matching TRBD1. The CDR3 has 16 amino acids. In germline, CDR1 is LNHDA, CDR2 SQIVND (reference sequence). V shed 7 bases and J 4 bases; nucleotides not matched to a gene: 9. The chain's CDR3 is CASTSSRDRGPDTQYF. DNA of the CDR3: TGTGCCAGTACCTCCTCCCGGGACAGGGGGCCAGATACGCAGTATTTT.

V and J are TRBV19 and TRBJ2-4, with 7 bases lining up with TRBD1. The V segment lost 6 bases and the J segment 3 bases; nucleotides outside the gene matches: 5. Germline CDR1 is LNHDA and CDR2 is SQIVND (reference sequence). This CDR3 contains 14 residues. The CDR3 nucleotides are TGTGCCAGTAGCGACAGGGTTGGCAAAAACATTCAGTACTTC. Its protein is CASSDRVGKNIQYF.

This clone was recorded only once. This chain uses TRBV2 with TRBJ2-3; D gene ambiguous. With 6 bases removed from V and 0 bases from J, the gap between germline ends came to 19 bases. Germline V gene data show CDR1 as SNHLY and CDR2 as FYNNEI. The length of the CDR3 is 17 residues. The CDR3 nucleotides are TGTGCCAGCAGGAATAGCCCACGGATAACTAGCACAGATACGCAGTATTTT. The encoded protein is CASRNSPRITSTDTQYF.

The chain uses TRBV27 and TRBJ2-7, with 10 bases aligning to TRBD1. The CDR3 is 16 residues long. CDR1 MNHEY and CDR2 SMNVEV come from the germline V gene (reference sequence). The trim removed 2 bases at V and 6 bases at J, leaving 10 bases unmatched. Here the CDR3 DNA reads TGTGCCAGCAGTTTAGCTTGTGGGGACAGGGGTTGCGAGCAGTACTTC. It codes for CASSLACGDRGCEQYF.

The gene calls are TRBV9 and TRBJ2-1, with TRBD2 as a possible D gene (6 bases). Germline assignment: CDR1 SGDLS and CDR2 YYNGEE. The CDR3 sequence is 15 residues long. Trimming cost V 0 bases and J 2 bases, with 9 bases left between them. The CDR3, as DNA: TGTGCCAGCAGCGTAGACGGGGGACCCTACAATGAGCAGTTCTTC. Encoded protein: CASSVDGGPYNEQFF.

V and J are TRBV6-6 and TRBJ1-1, with TRBD1 identical over 8 bases. The ends lost 2 bases at V and 1 base at J; junction bases unmatched: 0. Germline CDR1 reads MNHNY; CDR2 reads SVGAGI (reference sequence). The CDR3 is made up of 14 amino acids. CDR3 sequence reads: CASSYTGGNTEAFF. Here the CDR3 DNA reads TGTGCCAGCAGTTACACAGGGGGGAACACTGAAGCTTTCTTT.

The J gene is TRBJ2-1, the V gene TRBV4-1; D is possibly TRBD2 (6 bases). Per the germline V gene, CDR1 is MGHRA and CDR2 is YSYEKL. Between the trimmed V and J ends, which lost 3 bases and 6 bases, there was a span of 24 bases. CDR3 length: 18 residues. The DNA of the CDR3 is TGCGCCAGCAGCCAGAAGTCGGGACTCGTCACTATGTTCAATGAGCAGTTCTTC. It specifies CASSQKSGLVTMFNEQFF.

The V and J genes are TRBV19 and TRBJ2-1; possible D gene TRBD2, 6 bases. Germline V gene lookup returns CDR1 LNHDA and CDR2 SQIVND (reference sequence). The CDR3 contains 14 residues. Trimming took off 5 bases at V and 7 bases at J, with 15 bases between the two ends. CDR3 DNA: TGTGCCAGTAGTTTCAGCGGGTCGCGAAATGAGCAGTTCTTC. Its translation is CASSFSGSRNEQFF.

This clone was counted a few times. This chain uses TRBV7-6 with TRBJ1-2, with TRBD1 matching over 11 bases. The CDR3 covers 15 residues. CDR1 is SGHVS, CDR2 FNYEAQ, per germline. V was pared by 5 bases and J by 4 bases, with 6 bases of the junction left unmatched. The DNA for the CDR3 is TGTGCCAGCAGCCCCGGACAGGGGGCCCTCTATGGCTACACCTTC. Its translation is CASSPGQGALYGYTF.

V gene TRBV18 combines with J gene TRBJ2-3, with D possibly being TRBD1 (5 bases). Germline V gene sequence: CDR1 KGHSH, CDR2 LQKENI. V was clipped by 3 bases and J by 0 bases, with 13 bases between them. CDR3 length: 16 residues. The CDR3 sequence is CASSPPRGTSTDTQYF. DNA of the CDR3: TGTGCCAGCTCACCGCCTAGGGGAACTAGCACAGATACGCAGTATTTT.

The CDR3 nucleotides read TGTGCCAGCAGTGAATTGACAGGGGGCAAGGATGGCTACACCTTC. Translated, it gives CASSELTGGKDGYTF. V gene TRBV2 combines with J gene TRBJ1-2; 10 positions agree with TRBD1. The CDR3 consists of 15 residues. The germline V gene encodes CDR1 SNHLY and CDR2 FYNNEI. V lost 2 bases and J lost 6; bases outside the gene matches: 6.

This chain links TRBV7-9 with TRBJ2-7; TRBD1 matches 9 bases. The CDR3 contains 18 residues. V dropped 10 bases and J dropped 0; count of bases not matched to a gene: 19. The germline V gene has CDR1 SEHNR and CDR2 FQNEAQ (reference sequence). CDR3 DNA: TGTGCCACCGTCAGGGACAGGGTTGGCGGAGGGGTCTCCTACGAGCAGTACTTC. Its protein is CATVRDRVGGGVSYEQYF.

The chain joins TRBV27 to TRBJ1-2, with 8 bases matching TRBD1. CDR1 is MNHEY, CDR2 SMNVEV, per germline (reference sequence). The CDR3 covers 14 residues. Losses at the gene ends were 3 bases for V and 7 bases for J; bases not matched to a gene: 7. The CDR3 sequence: CASSFLGQGSGYTF. The CDR3 DNA follows: TGTGCCAGCAGTTTCCTCGGACAGGGAAGTGGCTACACCTTC.

This chain connects TRBV27 to TRBJ1-2; D gene uncertain. The germline V gene encodes CDR1 MNHEY and CDR2 SMNVEV (reference sequence). Trimming removed 5 bases at V and 7 bases at J, with 17 bases between. This CDR3 is built from 14 residues. The CDR3 coding sequence is TGTGCCAGCAGTCTTCAAGCCCAGCGAGGTGGCTACACCTTC. Translation: CASSLQAQRGGYTF.

There are a few counts of this clone. The chain recombines TRBV27 with TRBJ2-1; no reliable D call. V was cut by 9 bases and J by 0 bases, with 12 bases left in between. This CDR3 has 14 residues. From germline, CDR1 is MNHEY and CDR2 SMNVEV (reference sequence). The CDR3 DNA sequence: TGTGCCAGTACTGCGGCACCCTCCTACAATGAGCAGTTCTTC. Translated, it gives CASTAAPSYNEQFF.

By its share, this clone is medium-sized. The gene calls are TRBV6-8 and TRBJ2-1, with a tentative D call TRBD1 (6 bases). Germline V lookup: CDR1 MNHGY, CDR2 SAAAGT. This CDR3 has 17 amino acids. With 1 base removed from V and 4 bases from J, the gap between germline ends came to 17 bases. CDR3 in DNA: TGTGCCAGCAGTTACTTATACAGGGTGAGGACATACAATGAGCAGTTCTTC. Translated, it gives CASSYLYRVRTYNEQFF.

This sequence joins TRBV5-1 and TRBJ2-5, with 10 bases that match TRBD1. The J call could be wrong; TRBJ2-7 is a better fit for the DNA end. This CDR3 comprises 15 residues. Per the germline V gene, CDR1 is SGHRS and CDR2 is YFSETQ. The CDR3 DNA reads TGCGCCAGCAGCTTGGGATGGACAGGGGGAGACGAGCAGTACTTC. This translates into CASSLGWTGGDEQYF.